These 32 T cell receptor beta chains came from one sample sequenced in a study of cytomegalovirus exposure and HLA in healthy donors (dated by TCRdb to about 2017). Library preparation used the immunoSEQ multiplex PCR assay. In TCRdb, the immuneACCESS table is reduced to in-frame sequences with V and J assigned. These tables do not hold every clone; where another copy was compared, an unresolved V gene accounts for under half, and the others remain unexplained. For this sample the table gives about 120,000 clones, of which roughly 95% were detected only once. Jointly, the top ten make up about 1.7% of the sample. Sequencing input: PBMCs. The receptors here all came from a man between 18 and 35 years old in good health and CMV-seronegative.

The chain is built from TRBV4-1 and TRBJ1-2; D perhaps matches TRBD1 (5 bases). Germline V gene data show CDR1 as MGHRA and CDR2 as YSYEKL. Trimming took 0 bases from V and 0 from J, leaving 8 bases between them. The CDR3 totals 15 residues. The CDR3 nucleotides read TGCGCCAGCAGCCAAGATCACAGGACTAACTATGGCTACACCTTC. This encodes CASSQDHRTNYGYTF.

This chain uses TRBV27 with TRBJ1-2; D gene uncertain. The V gene's germline CDR1 is MNHEY and CDR2 SMNVEV (reference sequence). Trimming took off 0 bases at V and 6 bases at J, with 11 bases between the two ends. This CDR3 contains 14 residues. The CDR3: CASSLSQRGNGYTF. Here the CDR3 DNA reads TGTGCCAGCAGTTTATCCCAGCGAGGGAATGGCTACACCTTC.

The chain recombines TRBV7-9 with TRBJ1-1, with D maybe TRBD1 (6 bases). The CDR3 loop spans 12 amino acids. Germline values: CDR1 SEHNR, CDR2 FQNEAQ (reference sequence). V was pared by 3 bases and J by 6 bases, with 8 bases between. The CDR3 sequence: CASSFRQAEAFF. In DNA form, the CDR3 reads TGTGCCAGCAGCTTCCGACAGGCTGAAGCTTTCTTT.

This chain joins TRBV7-9 and TRBJ1-1; 7 bases align to TRBD1. The V and J ends lost 5 bases and 0 bases, in that order; junction bases with no gene match: 12. The CDR3 runs 17 residues. Looked up from germline, CDR1 is SEHNR and CDR2 is FQNEAQ (reference sequence). The CDR3 DNA reads TGTGCCAGCAGCCCGACAGGGCCTCTTTACATGAACACTGAAGCTTTCTTT. It specifies CASSPTGPLYMNTEAFF.

This rearrangement joins TRBV7-9 to TRBJ2-7; D ambiguous. With 5 bases removed from V and 5 bases from J, the gap between germline ends came to 10 bases. Germline V gives CDR1 SEHNR, CDR2 FQNEAQ (reference sequence). This CDR3 has 12 amino acids. This chain's CDR3 is CASSLVLHEQYF. The CDR3 DNA sequence: TGTGCCAGCAGCCTGGTCCTACACGAGCAGTACTTC.

This clone was observed once. V usage is TRBV7-3 and J usage is TRBJ2-1, with D possibly matching TRBD2 (5 bases). The V end was cut by 6 bases, the J end by 10 bases, with 16 bases between. The CDR3 totals 13 residues. Germline CDR1 reads SGHTA; CDR2 reads FQGTGA. The CDR3 spells CASSILERTEQFF. CDR3 sequence (DNA): TGTGCCAGCAGTATACTAGAGAGGACCGAGCAGTTCTTC.

This chain links TRBV6-6 with TRBJ2-2; D possibly corresponds to TRBD2 (5 bases). CDR3 size: 14 residues. V gave up 2 bases and J gave up 3 bases, with 7 bases separating them. Looked up from germline, CDR1 is MNHNY and CDR2 is SVGAGI (reference sequence). CDR3 nucleotides: TGTGCCAGCAGTTACAAGGGAGACACCGGGGAGCTGTTTTTT. The encoded protein is CASSYKGDTGELFF.

This chain's CDR3 is CASSLAGGPYEQFF. The CDR3, as DNA: TGTGCCAGCTCACTAGCGGGAGGGCCCTATGAGCAGTTCTTC. The V gene is TRBV5-4, the J gene TRBJ2-1; 13 nucleotides match TRBD2. V lost 7 bases and J lost 8; bases outside the gene matches: 6. Germline-derived CDR1 and CDR2 are SGHNT and YYREEE (reference sequence). The CDR3 is 14 residues long. Combining the CDR3 with reference TRBV5-4 and TRBJ2-1 gives the whole variable domain ETGVTQSPTHLIKTRGQQVTLRCSSQSGHNTVSWYQQALGQGPQFIFQYYREEENGRGNFPPRFSGLQFPNYSSELNVNALELDDSALYLCASSLAGGPYEQFFGPGTRLTVL.

In its sample, this clone was seen once. The rearrangement joins TRBV7-3 to TRBJ2-1, with 8 positions matching TRBD2. The length of the CDR3 is 16 residues. The germline V gene has CDR1 SGHTA and CDR2 FQGTGA. J lost 6 bases, V lost 2 bases, and 9 bases had no gene match. CDR3 coding DNA: TGTGCCAGCAGCTTACAGGCTACTAGCGGATTCAATGAGCAGTTCTTC. It translates to CASSLQATSGFNEQFF. Together with reference TRBV7-3 and TRBJ2-1, the CDR3 gives the full variable domain: GAGVSQTPSNKVTEKGKYVELRCDPISGHTALYWYRQSLGQGPEFLIYFQGTGAADDSGLPNDRFFAVRPEGSVSTLKIQRTERGDSAVYLCASSLQATSGFNEQFFGPGTRLTVL.

J is TRBJ1-2 and V is TRBV14; TRBD1 might be the D (5 bases). This CDR3 is built from 15 residues. The germline V gene has CDR1 SGHDN and CDR2 FVKESK. The germline V and J ends were trimmed by 0 bases and 8 bases, with 16 bases remaining between them. The CDR3 bases are TGTGCCAGCAGCCAAGATAGTGTTCAGGGTCGCGGCTACACCTTC. Protein: CASSQDSVQGRGYTF.

The chain has TRBV7-9 and TRBJ2-7; possible D gene TRBD2, 6 bases. Germline V gene data show CDR1 as SEHNR and CDR2 as FQNEAQ (reference sequence). The CDR3 loop spans 15 amino acids. V lost 5 bases, J lost 0 bases, and 14 bases lay in between. The CDR3 DNA reads TGTGCCAGCAGCCGCTTGGGGGAGGTCTCCTACGAGCAGTACTTC. It translates to CASSRLGEVSYEQYF.

The rearrangement uses TRBV9 and TRBJ2-3, with a weak D call TRBD2 (5 bases). V lost 0 bases to trimming and J lost 5 bases, with 13 bases between them. Germline CDR1 is SGDLS and CDR2 is YYNGEE. The CDR3 contains 15 residues. This chain's CDR3 is CASSVAAGLLDTQYF. The CDR3 region has the DNA TGTGCCAGCAGCGTAGCTGCCGGACTCTTAGATACGCAGTATTTT.

J is TRBJ2-7 and V is TRBV27, with D possibly being TRBD1 (6 bases). This CDR3 comprises 16 residues. Between the trimmed V and J ends, which lost 2 bases and 1 base, there was a span of 15 bases. The germline V gene has CDR1 MNHEY and CDR2 SMNVEV (reference sequence). The CDR3 here is CASSLQGILGSYEQYF. The CDR3 coding sequence is TGTGCCAGCAGTTTACAGGGGATCTTAGGGTCCTACGAGCAGTACTTC.

This clone came up once. CDR3 DNA: TGCGCCAGCGGACAGGGGGCCGTGACTGAAGCTTTCTTT. This sequence encodes CASGQGAVTEAFF. This chain uses TRBV5-1 with TRBJ1-1; TRBD1 matches 11 bases. Losses at the gene ends were 7 bases for V and 5 bases for J; bases not matched to a gene: 4. Germline V gene sequence: CDR1 SGHRS, CDR2 YFSETQ. The CDR3 sequence is 13 residues long.

The rearrangement joins TRBV6-4 to TRBJ2-1, with 12 bases lining up with TRBD2. Per the germline V gene, CDR1 is MRHNA and CDR2 is SNTAGT. Trimming at V came to 5 bases and at J to 7 bases, leaving 3 bases not matched to a gene. This CDR3 spans 14 amino acids. CDR3 loop: CASSSGLAGNEQFF. The CDR3 region has the DNA TGTGCCAGCAGTAGTGGACTAGCGGGAAATGAGCAGTTCTTC.

The chain recombines TRBV7-3 with TRBJ1-1; the match to TRBD1 covers 7 bases. V was pared by 5 bases and J by 2 bases, with 5 bases of the junction left unmatched. CDR3 size: 14 residues. Germline-derived CDR1 and CDR2 are SGHTA and FQGTGA. The CDR3 sequence is CASSVGQANTEAFF. In DNA, the CDR3 is TGTGCCAGCAGCGTAGGACAGGCCAACACTGAAGCTTTCTTT.

The chain has TRBV19 and TRBJ2-7; maybe TRBD2 (5 bases). In germline, CDR1 is LNHDA, CDR2 SQIVND (reference sequence). The length of the CDR3 is 14 residues. V shed 3 bases and J shed 3 bases, with 12 bases lying between them. The CDR3 here is CASSIRTGYYEQYF. CDR3 DNA: TGTGCCAGTAGTATTCGGACGGGGTACTACGAGCAGTACTTC. Based on the CDR3 plus reference TRBV19 and TRBJ2-7, the full variable domain is DGGITQSPKYLFRKEGQNVTLSCEQNLNHDAMYWYRQDPGQGLRLIYYSQIVNDFQKGDIAEGYSVSREKKESFPLTVTSAQKNPTAFYLCASSIRTGYYEQYFGPGTRLTVT.

The rearrangement uses TRBV27 and TRBJ2-7; 7 bases are shared with TRBD1. The CDR3 length is 15 residues. J gave up 0 bases and V 2 bases, and 4 bases lay outside the gene matches. Germline assignment: CDR1 MNHEY and CDR2 SMNVEV (reference sequence). CDR3 nucleotide sequence: TGTGCCAGCAGTTTACAGGGGGTCTTCTCCTACGAGCAGTACTTC. Residues: CASSLQGVFSYEQYF.

In this sample, this clone turned up once. The CDR3 here is CASSSARLASGGGEQFF. Written as DNA, the CDR3 is TGCGCCAGCAGCTCGGCTAGACTAGCCTCCGGTGGTGGTGAGCAGTTCTTC. The V gene is TRBV5-1, the J gene TRBJ2-1; 7 positions agree with TRBD2. The CDR3 extends over 17 amino acids. Per the germline V gene, CDR1 is SGHRS and CDR2 is YFSETQ. Losses at the gene ends were 3 bases for V and 9 bases for J; bases not matched to a gene: 18.

CDR3 residues: CASSLASLAEETQYF. The CDR3 coding sequence is TGTGCCAGCAGCTTAGCGTCCCTAGCCGAAGAGACCCAGTACTTC. This chain connects TRBV11-3 to TRBJ2-5; the D gene is possibly TRBD2 (5 bases). CDR3 size: 15 residues. The germline V and J ends were trimmed by 1 base and 3 bases, with 12 bases remaining between them. Germline V gene sequence: CDR1 SGHNT, CDR2 YENEEA.

The chain employs TRBV5-1 and TRBJ2-2; 8 bases agree with TRBD2. Trimming cost V 4 bases and J 4 bases; bases outside gene matches: 6. This CDR3 region has 15 residues. CDR1 SGHRS and CDR2 YFSETQ come from the germline V gene. The CDR3 bases are TGCGCCAGCAGCCCCGGACTAGCTGGCACCGGGGAGCTGTTTTTT. The encoded protein is CASSPGLAGTGELFF.

The chain combines TRBV11-1 with TRBJ2-1, with D tentatively TRBD1 (5 bases). Trimming shortened V by 5 bases and J by 6 bases, and 8 bases separated the two germline ends. This CDR3 is 12 amino acids long. Looked up from germline, CDR1 is SGHAT and CDR2 is FQDESV (reference sequence). Here the CDR3 DNA reads TGTGCCAGCAGCGCCACAGGCAATGAGCAGTTCTTC. Translated: CASSATGNEQFF.

The genes are TRBV7-2 and TRBJ2-2; 7 nucleotides line up with TRBD1. The CDR3 is made up of 14 amino acids. The germline V gene has CDR1 SGHTA and CDR2 FQGNSA. With 4 bases clipped from V and 7 bases from J, the junction kept 6 bases outside the gene matches. As DNA, the CDR3 is TGTGCCAGCAGCTCGACAGGGTTGGGCGGGGAGCTGTTTTTT. Amino acids: CASSSTGLGGELFF.

Of note for this clone: One end of the junction fails to match germline, which may point to a read error. The chain uses TRBV9 and TRBJ2-3, with D perhaps assigned TRBD1 or TRBD2 (5 bases each). The CDR3 contains 15 residues. CDR1 SGDLS and CDR2 YYNGEE come from the germline V gene. Here the CDR3 reads CASTVEGLITDTQYF. CDR3 sequence (DNA): TGTGCCAGCACCGTAGAGGGGCTAATCACAGATACGCAGTATTTT.

This rearrangement joins TRBV4-1 to TRBJ2-7; no firm D call. Looked up from germline, CDR1 is MGHRA and CDR2 is YSYEKL. This CDR3 has 15 residues. The V and J ends lost 4 bases and 0 bases respectively, with 13 bases between them. The CDR3 bases are TGCGCCAGCAGCCTTTTACAGCTGAGCTCCTACGAGCAGTACTTC. Encoded protein: CASSLLQLSSYEQYF.

The rearrangement joins TRBV6-6 to TRBJ2-3; D is unresolved. Germline loops: CDR1 MNHNY, CDR2 SVGAGI (reference sequence). Trimming cost V 6 bases and J 4 bases, with 17 bases left between them. The CDR3 spans 15 residues. The CDR3: CASSPPPSSADTQYF. CDR3 bases: TGTGCCAGCAGCCCCCCCCCATCTAGTGCAGATACGCAGTATTTT.

This rearrangement joins TRBV7-9 to TRBJ2-1; D remains unclear. The germline V and J ends were trimmed by 5 bases and 10 bases, with 12 bases remaining between them. The germline gives CDR1 SEHNR, CDR2 FQNEAQ (reference sequence). CDR3 size: 12 residues. For the CDR3, the DNA is TGTGCCAGCAGCCCCTCTATTTCCGAGCAGTTCTTC. This gives the protein CASSPSISEQFF.

The J gene is TRBJ2-5, the V gene TRBV7-6, with D possibly being TRBD1 (5 bases). Germline CDR1 reads SGHVS; CDR2 reads FNYEAQ. The CDR3 contains 16 residues. Between the trimmed V and J ends, which lost 3 bases and 5 bases, there was a span of 19 bases. CDR3 bases: TGTGCCAGCAGCTTCGAAGGGGCCAGGGATCGGGAGACCCAGTACTTC. Translating gives CASSFEGARDRETQYF.

This clone was seen only once. The chain is built from TRBV7-9 and TRBJ2-1; D perhaps matches TRBD1 (7 bases). The germline V and J ends were trimmed by 4 bases and 4 bases, with 11 bases remaining between them. The CDR3 extends over 14 amino acids. Germline values: CDR1 SEHNR, CDR2 FQNEAQ (reference sequence). The CDR3 DNA is TGTGCCAGCAGCTCCCAGGGGGGATACAATGAGCAGTTCTTC. The encoded protein is CASSSQGGYNEQFF.

The V call is TRBV13, the J call TRBJ1-4; weak D call: TRBD1 (5 bases). V gave up 1 base and J gave up 4 bases, with 13 bases separating them. This CDR3 region has 16 residues. CDR1 and CDR2 from the germline V gene are PRHDT and FYEKMQ (reference sequence). CDR3 bases: TGTGCCAGCAGCTTAGAGGGCCAGGGAAATAATGAAAAACTGTTTTTT. Residues: CASSLEGQGNNEKLFF.

The chain uses TRBV9 and TRBJ2-1; D possibly corresponds to TRBD2 (5 bases). This CDR3 has 13 amino acids. The V gene's germline CDR1 is SGDLS and CDR2 YYNGEE. The V and J ends lost 3 bases and 3 bases respectively, with 7 bases between them. CDR3 in DNA: TGTGCCAGCAGCGGCGACTACTACAATGAGCAGTTCTTC. Translated, it gives CASSGDYYNEQFF.

V usage is TRBV7-2 and J usage is TRBJ1-2; 8 nucleotides agree with TRBD1. V dropped 5 bases and J dropped 4; count of bases not matched to a gene: 12. This CDR3 region has 16 residues. The germline CDR1 and CDR2 sequences are SGHTA and FQGNSA. The chain's CDR3 is CASSRRGGTGIYGYTF. CDR3 nucleotide sequence: TGTGCCAGCAGCCGGAGGGGTGGGACAGGCATCTATGGCTACACCTTC.